This T cell receptor (beta chain) was sequenced for a study of human T cells and chemical hapten exposure. Overall study findings and caveats: While controls formed fewer of them, expanded TCRs formed significantly more large CDR3 similarity clusters. Each of the donors had alopecia, so their immune responses may not resemble those of healthy people.

TCRdb re-derived calls from the RACE reads in MiXCR, one entry per CDR3 protein. The profile shows 300,000 to 450,000 distinct CDR3 sequences, 4.5% to 5.5% of them singletons. Germline CDR1 and CDR2: LGHNA and YSLEER. V was trimmed by 0 bases and J by 2 bases, leaving 10 bases between them. CDR3 length equals 15 residues. This clonotype was recorded many times. Its antigen is not known. The time point was: pre-sensitization, week 0. Sample treatment: therapeutic diphenylcyclopropenone sensitization with weekly scalp DPC. Donation of samples came from alopecia patients who were 18 to 70 years old and suitable for DPC.

V and J are TRBV4-3 and TRBJ1-2; possible D gene TRBD1, 6 bases. The receptor comes from a woman under 30 with alopecia areata. Some clones in this sample may be carry-over from other donors' samples. Source: whole blood, taken in connection with sensitization to the hapten diphenylcyclopropenone (DPC). The CDR3 DNA reads TGCGCCAGCAGCCAAGAGGTACAGGGCAACTATGGCTACACCTTC. It encodes CASSQEVQGNYGYTF.